A single T cell receptor beta chain is shown here with its context. Its antigen target is currently unknown. Base qualities are not at hand, and no much larger clone is one base apart. The data derive from a study of blood T cell repertoires in COVID-19 (dated by TCRdb to about 2020). For the wider study: Collaborator samples came from the United States, Italy and Spain and covered acute and convalescent phases of COVID-19. A freely available public database, intended as a resource for researchers studying the immune response to SARS-CoV-2, is where the repertoires were released. HLA class I and class II types, where available, came from metadata supplied by the sample provider rather than from assay-based typing. Nearly every sample came with metadata listing a de-identified subject ID, COVID-19 status, age in years and sex. The samples were drawn from two sources: the first 160 participants of the ongoing ImmuneRACE study, and about 1,300 subjects contributed by 6 global collaborators. The prospective study material was composed of cDNA or gDNA derived from T cells, B-cell-depleted T cells, or PBMCs. Subjects who had been exposed to COVID-19, were actively infected with it, or had recovered from it provided the deeply sampled blood TCRbeta repertoires that made up the dataset. General findings and caveats noted by the study authors: The amount of clinical and demographic metadata varied by source and participant and was provided uncurated.

Per the germline V gene, SGHRS is the CDR1 and YFSETQ is the CDR2. Relative to germline, V is missing 2 bases and J is missing 2 bases, with 3 bases of the junction outside any gene match. CDR3 length: 16 amino acids, cysteine to phenylalanine. CDR3 DNA is the only sequence kept; it has 48 bases, read in frame from the first base. TCRbeta CDR3 regions were amplified from genomic DNA by means of the immunoSEQ Assay, a bias-controlled multiplex PCR. Turning to the authors' computational methods: The number of nucleated cells in each sample was estimated by amplification of reference gene primers within the assay. To quantify the absolute abundance of each unique TCRbeta CDR3 rearrangement, sequence reads were collapsed and filtered. For each sample, productive Simpson clonality was calculated by taking the square root of Simpson's diversity index across productive rearrangements. In TCRdb, the immuneACCESS table is reduced to in-frame sequences with V and J assigned. These tables do not hold every clone; where another copy was compared, an unresolved V gene accounts for under half, and the others remain unexplained. That table furnishes V, J and clone size, whereas the DNA furnished D and trimming. The sample contains roughly 71,000 clones, over 75% of them found a single time. The ten largest clones capture roughly 29% of the sample.

Collaborating institutions collected whole blood in K2EDTA tubes following their own protocols. Collaborator samples were shipped for TCRbeta analysis as frozen whole blood, isolated PBMCs, or DNA extracted from either sample type. The sequenced sample was peripheral blood. In this chain, TRBV5-1 is recombined with TRBJ2-6; TRBD1 aligns with 8 central bases. The receptor comes from a man between 50 and 59 years old with acute or convalescent COVID-19. Read as DNA, the sequence is TGCGCCAGCAGCTTTCACAGGGGGACTGGGGCCAACGTCCTGACTTTC. This translates into CASSFHRGTGANVLTF.